A single sample is the source of the 29 T cell receptor beta chains below, sequenced in a study of neoadjuvant nivolumab and ipilimumab in lung cancer. Assay: immunoSEQ multiplex PCR; the TCRdb copy retains only in-frame clones and omits some. The sample includes approximately 19,000 clones, about nine tenths of them seen just once. The sequencing used peripheral blood, collected before neoadjuvant nivolumab, alone or with ipilimumab. All receptors come from an adult with non-small cell lung cancer.

The chain employs TRBV7-9 and TRBJ2-5, with D perhaps TRBD2 (6 bases). There are 14 residues in the CDR3. Germline-derived CDR1 and CDR2 are SEHNR and FQNEAQ (reference sequence). V lost 5 bases and J 3 bases, leaving 13 bases between the germline ends. The CDR3 nucleotides are TGTGCCAGCAGCCCCGAGTGGGGGGAAGAGACCCAGTACTTC. Encoded protein: CASSPEWGEETQYF.

The chain uses TRBV2 and TRBJ2-7; 9 nucleotides align to TRBD1. With V trimmed by 6 bases and J by 6 bases, 6 bases remained unmatched. Germline CDR1 reads SNHLY; CDR2 reads FYNNEI. There are 13 residues in the CDR3. The CDR3 sequence is CASRGDREVEQYF. In DNA, the CDR3 is TGTGCCAGCAGAGGGGACAGGGAAGTCGAGCAGTACTTC.

The chain combines TRBV11-2 with TRBJ2-3; the D gene is possibly TRBD1 (5 bases). From germline, CDR1 is SGHAT and CDR2 FQNNGV. V lost 0 bases and J 0 bases, leaving 13 bases between the germline ends. This CDR3 has 17 amino acids. The chain's CDR3 is CASSLDRVGASTDTQYF. In nucleotides, the CDR3 is TGTGCCAGCAGCTTAGATCGGGTTGGGGCCAGCACAGATACGCAGTATTTT.

Here the CDR3 reads CASSSPAGVWSDTQYF. DNA for the CDR3: TGCGCCAGCAGCTCTCCAGCGGGAGTCTGGTCAGATACGCAGTATTTT. The chain carries TRBV5-1 and TRBJ2-3, with 8 nucleotides matching TRBD2. J was trimmed by 4 bases and V by 3 bases; bases with no gene match: 10. CDR1 and CDR2 (germline): SGHRS, YFSETQ. CDR3 size: 16 residues.

V is TRBV2 and J is TRBJ1-2; maybe TRBD1 (5 bases). Germline V gene lookup returns CDR1 SNHLY and CDR2 FYNNEI. CDR3 length: 13 residues. The V and J ends lost 2 bases and 4 bases respectively, with 8 bases between them. This chain's CDR3 is CASSEKGSYGYTF. The DNA for the CDR3 is TGTGCCAGCAGTGAAAAGGGGAGCTATGGCTACACCTTC.

The chain has TRBV29-1 and TRBJ2-1; 7 bases are shared with TRBD2. The V segment lost 6 bases and the J segment 5 bases; nucleotides outside the gene matches: 1. This CDR3 is 11 amino acids long. Looked up from germline, CDR1 is SQVTM and CDR2 is ANQGSEA. The CDR3 DNA reads as TGCAGCGTCCGGGGGGACAATGAGCAGTTCTTC. Amino acid sequence: CSVRGDNEQFF.

This chain joins TRBV5-4 and TRBJ2-2; 11 bases are a match to TRBD2. V gave up 2 bases and J gave up 5 bases; unmatched junction bases: 2. CDR3 length equals 15 residues. The germline CDR1 and CDR2 sequences are SGHNT and YYREEE (reference sequence). The CDR3 sequence is CASSFGTSGTGELFF. For the CDR3, the DNA is TGTGCCAGCAGCTTTGGGACTAGCGGAACCGGGGAGCTGTTTTTT.

This clone was counted a single time. This chain links TRBV29-1 with TRBJ2-3; no reliable D call. Germline assignment: CDR1 SQVTM and CDR2 ANQGSEA. CDR3 length: 13 amino acids. The V gene lost 5 bases and the J gene lost 4 bases, with 13 bases spanning the gap. CDR3 in amino acids: CSVRVQPADTQYF. The CDR3 nucleotides are TGCAGCGTTCGGGTCCAGCCGGCAGATACGCAGTATTTT.

This rearrangement joins TRBV18 to TRBJ1-1; 7 bases are shared with TRBD1. The CDR3 totals 15 residues. The V segment lost 3 bases and the J segment 0 bases; nucleotides outside the gene matches: 4. Per germline, CDR1 KGHSH and CDR2 LQKENI. The CDR3: CASSPGTGVNTEAFF. DNA for the CDR3: TGTGCCAGCTCACCGGGAACAGGGGTGAACACTGAAGCTTTCTTT.

The chain links TRBV20-1 to TRBJ2-5, with D possibly TRBD1 on 6 matching bases. Germline V gives CDR1 DFQATT, CDR2 SNEGSKA (reference sequence). The V gene lost 6 bases and the J gene lost 13 bases, with 18 bases spanning the gap. The CDR3 contains 11 residues. CDR3 nucleotides: TGCAGTGCCAAAGGTGGGGGCGAGGTGTACTTC. Translating gives CSAKGGGEVYF.

The V and J genes are TRBV18 and TRBJ2-5, with D possibly matching TRBD2 (6 bases). The V gene's germline CDR1 is KGHSH and CDR2 LQKENI. The CDR3 length is 16 residues. Trimming left V 5 bases short and J 3 bases short, with 19 bases between. In DNA form, the CDR3 reads TGTGCCAGCTCAGTGCTAGCGAAGATAGAGAAAGAGACCCAGTACTTC. It yields the protein CASSVLAKIEKETQYF.

V and J are TRBV18 and TRBJ2-2; 8 nucleotides match TRBD1. Germline CDR1 and CDR2: KGHSH and LQKENI. The V and J ends lost 2 bases and 3 bases, in that order; junction bases with no gene match: 14. The length of the CDR3 is 19 residues. In nucleotides, the CDR3 is TGTGCCAGCTCACCAAATGCCCCTACCGGGACAGGATACACCGGGGAGCTGTTTTTT. This translates into CASSPNAPTGTGYTGELFF.

V is TRBV30 and J is TRBJ1-1, with D possibly being TRBD1 (6 bases). Germline V lookup: CDR1 GTSNPN, CDR2 SVGIG (reference sequence). The CDR3 consists of 15 residues. V lost 3 bases and J lost 4, with 18 bases in between. CDR3: CAWSGGRVEVTEAFF. As DNA, the CDR3 is TGTGCCTGGAGCGGGGGCCGGGTAGAAGTCACTGAAGCTTTCTTT.

The chain couples TRBV5-1 to TRBJ2-7, with D unresolved. CDR1 SGHRS and CDR2 YFSETQ come from the germline V gene. V was clipped by 2 bases and J by 2 bases, with 11 bases between them. This CDR3 spans 14 amino acids. Written as DNA, the CDR3 is TGCGCCAGCAGCTTCAATGTGGGAACCTACGAGCAGTACTTC. Its protein product is CASSFNVGTYEQYF. Full variable domain (missing parts from reference TRBV5-1 and TRBJ2-7): KAGVTQTPRYLIKTRGQQVTLSCSPISGHRSVSWYQQTPGQGLQFLFEYFSETQRNKGNFPGRFSGRQFSNSRSEMNVSTLELGDSALYLCASSFNVGTYEQYFGPGTRLTVT.

The chain recombines TRBV30 with TRBJ1-4; D not certain. This CDR3 is built from 13 residues. Germline loops: CDR1 GTSNPN, CDR2 SVGIG (reference sequence). V was trimmed by 1 base and J by 3 bases, leaving 6 bases between them. The CDR3 DNA reads TGTGCCTGGAGTGGCCCCCCTAATGAAAAACTGTTTTTT. Translating gives CAWSGPPNEKLFF.

V is TRBV11-3 and J is TRBJ1-1; no definite D call. The germline V gene has CDR1 SGHNT and CDR2 YENEEA. The CDR3 length is 13 residues. V dropped 1 base and J dropped 1 base, with 4 bases sitting between them. The CDR3 nucleotides read TGTGCCAGCAGCTTAGGTCCGAACACTGAAGCTTTCTTT. Its protein is CASSLGPNTEAFF. The whole variable domain, remainder taken from reference TRBV11-3 and TRBJ1-1, is EAGVVQSPRYKIIEKKQPVAFWCNPISGHNTLYWYLQNLGQGPELLIRYENEEAVDDSQLPKDRFSAERLKGVDSTLKIQPAELGDSAVYLCASSLGPNTEAFFGQGTRLTVV.

The rearrangement uses TRBV5-1 and TRBJ2-1; TRBD2 aligns across 15 bases. This CDR3 is built from 15 residues. With 4 bases clipped from V and 7 bases from J, the junction kept 3 bases outside the gene matches. CDR1 is SGHRS, CDR2 YFSETQ, per germline. This CDR3 is CASSLGLAGGNEQFF. In DNA form, the CDR3 reads TGCGCCAGCAGCCTAGGACTAGCGGGAGGGAATGAGCAGTTCTTC.

This clone came up a few times. This rearrangement joins TRBV10-2 to TRBJ1-1; 11 nucleotides match TRBD1. The germline V gene has CDR1 WSHSY and CDR2 SAAADI. J gave up 5 bases and V 6 bases, and 5 bases lay outside the gene matches. The CDR3 has 14 residues. The CDR3, as DNA: TGCGCCAGCAGCTCCGGGACAGGGGGGACTGAAGCTTTCTTT. Translation gives CASSSGTGGTEAFF.

V is TRBV5-1 and J is TRBJ2-1, with D perhaps assigned TRBD1 or TRBD2 (7 bases each). V was cut by 0 bases and J by 10 bases, with 20 bases left in between. The germline CDR1 and CDR2 sequences are SGHRS and YFSETQ. The CDR3 spans 16 residues. The CDR3 DNA follows: TGCGCCAGCAGCTTGGTCCCAGCGGGATCAGGGGGAGAGCAGTTCTTC. It yields the protein CASSLVPAGSGGEQFF.

This chain links TRBV5-4 with TRBJ1-5, with D perhaps matching TRBD1 (6 bases). In germline, CDR1 is SGHNT, CDR2 YYREEE (reference sequence). Trimming shortened V by 9 bases and J by 4 bases, and 23 bases separated the two germline ends. The CDR3 spans 16 residues. Here the CDR3 reads CATHKGGEGANQPQHF. In DNA, the CDR3 is TGTGCCACCCACAAGGGGGGTGAAGGGGCTAATCAGCCCCAGCATTTT. Filled out from reference TRBV5-4 and TRBJ1-5, the complete variable domain reads ETGVTQSPTHLIKTRGQQVTLRCSSQSGHNTVSWYQQALGQGPQFIFQYYREEENGRGNFPPRFSGLQFPNYSSELNVNALELDDSALYLCATHKGGEGANQPQHFGDGTRLSIL.

This chain connects TRBV5-1 to TRBJ2-1, with 8 bases lining up with TRBD2. V shed 1 base, J shed 8 bases, and the junction held 11 bases outside the gene matches. This CDR3 comprises 16 residues. Germline CDR1 reads SGHRS; CDR2 reads YFSETQ. The CDR3: CASSLYVSGSADEQFF. The CDR3, as DNA: TGCGCCAGCAGCTTGTACGTGAGCGGGAGTGCGGATGAGCAGTTCTTC. Together with reference TRBV5-1 and TRBJ2-1, the CDR3 gives the full variable domain: KAGVTQTPRYLIKTRGQQVTLSCSPISGHRSVSWYQQTPGQGLQFLFEYFSETQRNKGNFPGRFSGRQFSNSRSEMNVSTLELGDSALYLCASSLYVSGSADEQFFGPGTRLTVL.

The chain carries TRBV11-3 and TRBJ2-7; D is perhaps TRBD1 (6 bases). Trimming removed 2 bases at V and 3 bases at J, with 11 bases between. The germline V gene has CDR1 SGHNT and CDR2 YENEEA. This CDR3 is built from 14 residues. The CDR3 sequence: CASSLSDRHYEQYF. CDR3 DNA: TGTGCCAGCAGCTTATCGGACAGACACTACGAGCAGTACTTC.

This clone appeared once. V and J are TRBV6-5 and TRBJ2-7; D is ambiguous. Trimming pared 8 bases from V and 1 base from J, leaving 12 bases between. The CDR3 is made up of 13 amino acids. The germline gives CDR1 MNHEY, CDR2 SVGAGI. CDR3 region: CASQEPVSYEQYF. CDR3 nucleotide sequence: TGTGCCAGCCAGGAGCCGGTATCCTACGAGCAGTACTTC.

The chain links TRBV7-6 to TRBJ2-1; a weak D match, TRBD1 (6 bases). Germline V CDR1 and CDR2: SGHVS, FNYEAQ. Trimming pared 1 base from V and 8 bases from J, leaving 15 bases between. The CDR3 contains 15 residues. The CDR3 nucleotides read TGTGCCAGCAGCTTAGTTGGGGGCGCCGTATATGAGCAGTTCTTC. As protein: CASSLVGGAVYEQFF.

The rearrangement uses TRBV12-1 and TRBJ2-7; the table calls TRBD2, which could not be checked here. TRBV12-1 is recorded as a pseudogene. The length of the CDR3 is 13 residues. DNA for the CDR3: TGTGCCAGCCGGTCTAGCGGGATCTACGAGCAGTACTTC. Its translation: CASRSSGIYEQYF.

This sequence joins TRBV11-2 and TRBJ2-2; unclear D gene. Germline V CDR1 and CDR2: SGHAT, FQNNGV. The CDR3 is 14 amino acids. Trimming took 11 bases from V and 0 from J, leaving 13 bases between them. The CDR3 protein is CASRRASNTGELFF. The DNA of the CDR3 is TGTGCCTCCCGACGGGCGTCGAACACCGGGGAGCTGTTTTTT.

CDR3 coding DNA: TGTGCCTGGAGCGTTGGGGGGGGGCACGAGCAGTACTTC. Translating gives CAWSVGGGHEQYF. The rearrangement uses TRBV30 and TRBJ2-7, with D possibly TRBD2 on 7 matching bases. Looked up from germline, CDR1 is GTSNPN and CDR2 is SVGIG (reference sequence). The CDR3 length is 13 residues. V lost 3 bases, J lost 5 bases, and 14 bases lay in between.

V gene TRBV7-2 combines with J gene TRBJ2-5; TRBD2 aligns across 7 bases. Losses at the gene ends were 0 bases for V and 5 bases for J; bases not matched to a gene: 12. The CDR3 runs 17 residues. From germline, CDR1 is SGHTA and CDR2 FQGNSA. In nucleotides, the CDR3 is TGTGCCAGCAGCTTAGCGGGGGGAGGGGTTGGCCAGGAGACCCAGTACTTC. Protein product: CASSLAGGGVGQETQYF.

The chain joins TRBV29-1 to TRBJ1-1; D not certain. The length of the CDR3 is 8 residues. The germline V gene encodes CDR1 SQVTM and CDR2 ANQGSEA. Between the trimmed V and J ends, which lost 8 bases and 7 bases, there was a span of 5 bases. Here the CDR3 DNA reads TGCAGCCAGGATGAAGCTTTCTTT. Its protein is CSQDEAFF.